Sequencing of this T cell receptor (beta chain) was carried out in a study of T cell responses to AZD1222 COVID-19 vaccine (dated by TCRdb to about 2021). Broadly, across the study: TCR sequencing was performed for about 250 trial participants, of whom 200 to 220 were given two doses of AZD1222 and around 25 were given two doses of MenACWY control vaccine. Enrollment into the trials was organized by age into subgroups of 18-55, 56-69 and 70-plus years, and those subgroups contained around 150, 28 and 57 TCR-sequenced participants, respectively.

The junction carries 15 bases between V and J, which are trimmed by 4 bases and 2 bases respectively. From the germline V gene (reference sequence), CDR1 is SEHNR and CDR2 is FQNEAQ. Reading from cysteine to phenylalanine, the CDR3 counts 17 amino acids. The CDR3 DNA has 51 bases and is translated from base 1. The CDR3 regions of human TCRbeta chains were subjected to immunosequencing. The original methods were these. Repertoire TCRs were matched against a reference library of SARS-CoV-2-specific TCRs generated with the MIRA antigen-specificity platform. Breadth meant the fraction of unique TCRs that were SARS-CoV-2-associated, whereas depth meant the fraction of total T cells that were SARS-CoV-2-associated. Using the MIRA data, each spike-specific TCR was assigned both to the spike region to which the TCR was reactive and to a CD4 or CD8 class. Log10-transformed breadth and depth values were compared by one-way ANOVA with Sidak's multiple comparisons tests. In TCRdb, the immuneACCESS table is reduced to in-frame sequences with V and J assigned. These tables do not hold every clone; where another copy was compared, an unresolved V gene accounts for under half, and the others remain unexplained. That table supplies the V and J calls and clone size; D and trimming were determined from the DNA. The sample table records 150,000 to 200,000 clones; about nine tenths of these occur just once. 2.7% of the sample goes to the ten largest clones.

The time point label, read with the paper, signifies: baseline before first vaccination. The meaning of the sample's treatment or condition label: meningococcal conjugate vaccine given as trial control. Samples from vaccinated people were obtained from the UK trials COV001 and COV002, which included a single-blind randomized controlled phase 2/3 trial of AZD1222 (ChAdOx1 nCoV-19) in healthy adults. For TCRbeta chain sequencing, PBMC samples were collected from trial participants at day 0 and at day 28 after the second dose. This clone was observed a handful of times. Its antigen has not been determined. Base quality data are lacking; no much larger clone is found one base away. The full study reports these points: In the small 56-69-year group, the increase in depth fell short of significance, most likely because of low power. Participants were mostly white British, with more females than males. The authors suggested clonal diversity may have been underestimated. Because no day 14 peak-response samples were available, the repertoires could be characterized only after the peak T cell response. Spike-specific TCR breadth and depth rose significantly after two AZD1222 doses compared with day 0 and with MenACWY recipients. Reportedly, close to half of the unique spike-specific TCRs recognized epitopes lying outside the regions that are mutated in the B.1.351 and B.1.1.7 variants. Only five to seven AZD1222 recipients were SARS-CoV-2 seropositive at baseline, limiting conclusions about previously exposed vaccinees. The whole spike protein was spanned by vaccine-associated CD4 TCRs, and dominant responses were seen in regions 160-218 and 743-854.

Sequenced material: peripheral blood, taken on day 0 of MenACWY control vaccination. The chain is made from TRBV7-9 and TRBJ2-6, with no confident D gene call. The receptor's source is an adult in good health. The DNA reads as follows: TGTGCCAGCAGCTCTCGAGCCTTAAAGGCTGGGGCCAACGTCCTGACTTTC. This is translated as CASSSRALKAGANVLTF.